These 3 T cell receptor beta chains originate from one sample sequenced in a study of T cells in Graves' hyperthyroidism and ophthalmopathy. Regions amplified from RNA transcripts were the TCR beta CDR3 regions. The primer set for the first-round RT-PCR of the TCR CDR3 was HTBI. TCRdb called the multiplex PCR reads again in MiXCR, with one record for every CDR3 protein. The sample includes more than 350,000 distinct CDR3 sequences, approximately 18% of them seen just once. Material for sequencing was blood. Receptor source: a woman aged 25 to 39 with Graves' hyperthyroidism that later progressed to Graves' ophthalmopathy.

The V gene is TRBV2, the J gene TRBJ2-3; D possibly uses TRBD1 or TRBD2 (7 bases each). The CDR3 spans 20 residues. From germline, CDR1 is SNHLY and CDR2 FYNNEI. V was trimmed by 6 bases and J by 2 bases, leaving 30 bases between them. The CDR3, as DNA: TGTGCCAGCAGCTTACACCTTCTGACAGGGTTGGGGGGGGTCACAGATACGCAGTATTTT. Translated, it gives CASSLHLLTGLGGVTDTQYF.

This clonotype has only a few counts. The J gene is TRBJ2-3, the V gene TRBV29-1; the D is unclear. This CDR3 has 14 amino acids. Germline V CDR1 and CDR2: SQVTM, ANQGSEA. Trimming removed 3 bases from V and 0 bases from J, with 10 bases in between. The CDR3 sequence is CSVERLNSTDTQYF. For the CDR3, the DNA is TGCAGCGTTGAGCGCCTTAATAGCACAGATACGCAGTATTTT.

This clonotype was recorded many times. The rearrangement joins TRBV5-1 to TRBJ2-3, with 8 nucleotides matching TRBD2. CDR1 and CDR2 (germline): SGHRS, YFSETQ. The CDR3 extends over 17 amino acids. Trimming at V came to 1 base and at J to 5 bases, leaving 12 bases not matched to a gene. The CDR3 loop is CASSLTPYRGGGDTQYF. DNA of the CDR3: TGCGCCAGCAGCTTGACTCCTTATCGGGGGGGCGGAGATACGCAGTATTTT.